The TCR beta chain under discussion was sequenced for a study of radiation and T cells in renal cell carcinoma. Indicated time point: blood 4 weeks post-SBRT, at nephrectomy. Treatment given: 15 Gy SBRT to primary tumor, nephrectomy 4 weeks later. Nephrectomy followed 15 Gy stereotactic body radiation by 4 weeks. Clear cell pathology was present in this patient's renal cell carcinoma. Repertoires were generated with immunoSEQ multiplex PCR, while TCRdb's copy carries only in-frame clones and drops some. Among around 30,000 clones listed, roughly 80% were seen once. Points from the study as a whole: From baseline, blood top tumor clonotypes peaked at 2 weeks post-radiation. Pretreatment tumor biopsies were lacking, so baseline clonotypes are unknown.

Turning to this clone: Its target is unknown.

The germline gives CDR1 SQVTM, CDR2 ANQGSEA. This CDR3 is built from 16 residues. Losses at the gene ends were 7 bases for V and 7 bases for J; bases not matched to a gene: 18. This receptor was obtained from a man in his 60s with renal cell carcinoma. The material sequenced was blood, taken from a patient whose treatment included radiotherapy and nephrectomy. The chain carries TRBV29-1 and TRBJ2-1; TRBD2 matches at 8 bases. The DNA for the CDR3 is TGCAGCGCCATTAGGGCCCCAGCGGGAGTCTCAAATGAGCAGTTCTTC. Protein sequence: CSAIRAPAGVSNEQFF.